Listed below are T cell receptor beta chains from one sample, sequenced in a study of Graves' ophthalmopathy and Graves' hyperthyroidism. Using its own MiXCR run on the multiplex PCR reads, TCRdb lists one record per CDR3 protein. Of over a million distinct CDR3 sequences listed, 36% are singletons. Sequencing was done on a sample of peripheral blood or thyroid tissue (not recorded which). These TCRs come from an adult man with Graves' hyperthyroidism. The CDR3 runs from the conserved cysteine through the conserved F or W. D genes are given only for firm matches. Rows may omit the clone size; those that give it use once, few, many or a size class.

d_call clone_size j_call v_call cdr3_nt cdr3_aa
- many TRBJ1-2 TRBV30 TGTGCCTGGAGAAGGGGGGATAACTATGGCTACACCTTC CAWRRGDNYGYTF
TRBD2 - TRBJ2-7 TRBV7-9 TGTGCCAGCAGCCCCCGGGGGACTAGCGGCGAGCAGTACTTC CASSPRGTSGEQYF
TRBD1 - TRBJ1-4 TRBV7-2 TGTGCCAGCGGCCCCGTGCAGGGGGGACCTTTT CASGPVQGGPF
- - TRBJ1-3 TRBV2 TGTGCCAGCACCCGAAGGGGTGTGGGCTCTGGAAACACCATATATTTT CASTRRGVGSGNTIYF
TRBD1 many TRBJ1-1 TRBV7-9 TGTGCCAGCAGCTGGGCAACAGGGGAGTTTAATGAAGCTTTCTTT CASSWATGEFNEAFF
TRBD2 - TRBJ2-5 TRBV20-1 TGCAGTGCTCCCCCCGGGAGCGGGGGGTACGAGACCCAGTACTTC CSAPPGSGGYETQYF
TRBD1 few TRBJ1-1 TRBV29-1 TGCAGCGTCGGTCACAGGGGTGGCACTGAAGCTTTCTTT CSVGHRGGTEAFF
- - TRBJ1-1 TRBV5-8 TGTGCCAGCAGCTTCTTGCTTACTGAAGCTTTCTTT CASSFLLTEAFF
- many TRBJ2-5 TRBV29-1 TGCAGCGGCCAGGTACAGGAGACCCAGTACTTC CSGQVQETQYF
- many TRBJ1-5 TRBV10-3 TGTGCCATCAGTGAGTCGGTTAGCAATCAGCCCCAGCATTTT CAISESVSNQPQHF